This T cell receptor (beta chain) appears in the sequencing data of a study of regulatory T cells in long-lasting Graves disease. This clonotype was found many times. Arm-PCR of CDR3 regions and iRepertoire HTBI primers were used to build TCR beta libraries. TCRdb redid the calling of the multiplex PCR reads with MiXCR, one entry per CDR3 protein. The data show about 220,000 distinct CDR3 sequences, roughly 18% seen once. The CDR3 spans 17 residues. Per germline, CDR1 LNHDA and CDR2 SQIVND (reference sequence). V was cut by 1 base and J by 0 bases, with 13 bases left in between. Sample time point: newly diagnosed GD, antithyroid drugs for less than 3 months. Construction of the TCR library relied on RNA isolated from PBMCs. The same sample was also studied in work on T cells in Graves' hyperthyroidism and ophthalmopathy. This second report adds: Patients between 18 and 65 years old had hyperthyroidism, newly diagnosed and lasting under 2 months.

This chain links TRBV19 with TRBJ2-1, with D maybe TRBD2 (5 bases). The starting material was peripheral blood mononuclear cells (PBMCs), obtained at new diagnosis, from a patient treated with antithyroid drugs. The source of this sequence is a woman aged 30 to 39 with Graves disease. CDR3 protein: CASSIVPGMNSYNEQFF. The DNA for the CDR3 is TGTGCCAGTAGTATAGTTCCGGGGATGAACTCCTACAATGAGCAGTTCTTC. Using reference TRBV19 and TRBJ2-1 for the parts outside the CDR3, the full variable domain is DGGITQSPKYLFRKEGQNVTLSCEQNLNHDAMYWYRQDPGQGLRLIYYSQIVNDFQKGDIAEGYSVSREKKESFPLTVTSAQKNPTAFYLCASSIVPGMNSYNEQFFGPGTRLTVL.